This TCR beta chain was recorded in a study of shared clonotypes between healthy human individuals. Study overall: The study drew on a couple of women and a few men aged 18 to 49 as donors.

Produced via immunoSEQ multiplex PCR; TCRdb's table is partial and in-frame only. Counted here are approximately 2,000,000 clones, 85% to 95% occurring once; the ten biggest clones make up 0.37%. V gave up 8 bases and J gave up 2 bases, with 7 bases separating them. This CDR3 is 11 amino acids long. The germline gives CDR1 MDHEN, CDR2 SYDVKM. Sequencing was performed on naive CD4+ T cells from PBMCs. The subset is: CD45RA+ positively selected. This chain joins TRBV28 and TRBJ2-7; no clear D. The receptor comes from a man aged 18 to 30 in good health. Some clones in this sample may be carry-over from other donors' samples. CDR3 DNA: TGTGCCAGCGGGGTCACCTACGAGCAGTACTTC. This sequence encodes CASGVTYEQYF.